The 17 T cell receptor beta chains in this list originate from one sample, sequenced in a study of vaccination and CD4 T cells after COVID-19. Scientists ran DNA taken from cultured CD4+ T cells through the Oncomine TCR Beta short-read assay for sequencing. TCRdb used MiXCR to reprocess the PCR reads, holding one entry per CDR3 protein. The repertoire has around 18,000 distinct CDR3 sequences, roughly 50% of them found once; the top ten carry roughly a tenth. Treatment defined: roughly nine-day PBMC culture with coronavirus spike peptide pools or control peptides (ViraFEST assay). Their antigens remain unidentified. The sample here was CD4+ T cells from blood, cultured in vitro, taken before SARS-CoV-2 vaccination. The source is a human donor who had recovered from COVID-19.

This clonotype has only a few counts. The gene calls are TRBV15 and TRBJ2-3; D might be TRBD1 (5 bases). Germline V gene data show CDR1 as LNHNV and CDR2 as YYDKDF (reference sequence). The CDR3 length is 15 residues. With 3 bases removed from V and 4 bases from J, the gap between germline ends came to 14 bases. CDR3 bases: TGTGCCACCAGCAGTGAACAGGCAGTGTCAGATACGCAGTATTTT. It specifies CATSSEQAVSDTQYF.

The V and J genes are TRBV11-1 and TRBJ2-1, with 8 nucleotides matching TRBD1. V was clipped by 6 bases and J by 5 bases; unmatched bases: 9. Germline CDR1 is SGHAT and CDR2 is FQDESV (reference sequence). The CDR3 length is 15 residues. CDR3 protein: CASSQGQGANNEQFF. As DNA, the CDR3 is TGTGCCAGCAGTCAAGGACAGGGAGCCAACAATGAGCAGTTCTTC. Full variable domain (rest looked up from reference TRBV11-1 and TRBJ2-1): EAEVAQSPRYKITEKSQAVAFWCDPISGHATLYWYRQILGQGPELLVQFQDESVVDDSQLPKDRFSAERLKGVDSTLKIQPAELGDSAMYLCASSQGQGANNEQFFGPGTRLTVL.

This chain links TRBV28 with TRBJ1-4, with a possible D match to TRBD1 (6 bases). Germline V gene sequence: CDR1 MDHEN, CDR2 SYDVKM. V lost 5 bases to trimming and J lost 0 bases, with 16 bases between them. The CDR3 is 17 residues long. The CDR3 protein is CASSPTGAGATNEKLFF. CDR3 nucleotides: TGTGCCAGCAGTCCAACAGGAGCAGGGGCAACTAATGAAAAACTGTTTTTT.

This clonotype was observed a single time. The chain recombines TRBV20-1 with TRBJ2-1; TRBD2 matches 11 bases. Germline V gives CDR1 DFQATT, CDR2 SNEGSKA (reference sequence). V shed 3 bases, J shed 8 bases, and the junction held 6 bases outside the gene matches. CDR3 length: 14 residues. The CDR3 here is CSASSSGRADEQFF. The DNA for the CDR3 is TGCAGTGCTAGTAGTAGCGGGAGGGCCGATGAGCAGTTCTTC.

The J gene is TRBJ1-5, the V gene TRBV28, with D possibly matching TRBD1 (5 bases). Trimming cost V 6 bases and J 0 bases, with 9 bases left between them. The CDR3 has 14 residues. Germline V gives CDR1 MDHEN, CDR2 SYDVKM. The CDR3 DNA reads TGTGCCAGCAGAGGGGCATATAGCAATCAGCCCCAGCATTTT. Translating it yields CASRGAYSNQPQHF.

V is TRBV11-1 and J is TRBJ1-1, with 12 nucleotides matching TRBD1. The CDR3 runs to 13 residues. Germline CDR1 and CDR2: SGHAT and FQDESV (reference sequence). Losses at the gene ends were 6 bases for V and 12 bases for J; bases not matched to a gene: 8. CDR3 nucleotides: TGTGCCAGCAGTGTCGGGACAGGGGGCATGACTTTCTTT. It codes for CASSVGTGGMTFF.

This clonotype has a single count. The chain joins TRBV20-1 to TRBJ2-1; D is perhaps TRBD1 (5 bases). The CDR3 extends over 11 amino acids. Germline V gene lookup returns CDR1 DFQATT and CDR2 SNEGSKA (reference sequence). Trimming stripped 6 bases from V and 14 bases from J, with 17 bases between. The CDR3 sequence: CSAGPASQEFF. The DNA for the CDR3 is TGCAGTGCAGGGCCGGCTTCACAGGAGTTCTTC.

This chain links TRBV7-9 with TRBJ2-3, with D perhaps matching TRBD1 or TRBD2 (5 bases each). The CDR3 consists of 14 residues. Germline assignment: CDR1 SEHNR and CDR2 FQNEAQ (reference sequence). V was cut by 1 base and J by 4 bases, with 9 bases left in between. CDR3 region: CASSLVPGPDTQYF. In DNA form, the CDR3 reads TGTGCCAGCAGCTTAGTCCCGGGGCCAGATACGCAGTATTTT.

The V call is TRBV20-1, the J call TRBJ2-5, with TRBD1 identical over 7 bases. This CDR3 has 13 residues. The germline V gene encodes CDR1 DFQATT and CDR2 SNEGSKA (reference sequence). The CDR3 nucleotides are TGCAGCCCGAACCTAGGGACAGAAGAGACCCAGTACTTC. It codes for CSPNLGTEETQYF.

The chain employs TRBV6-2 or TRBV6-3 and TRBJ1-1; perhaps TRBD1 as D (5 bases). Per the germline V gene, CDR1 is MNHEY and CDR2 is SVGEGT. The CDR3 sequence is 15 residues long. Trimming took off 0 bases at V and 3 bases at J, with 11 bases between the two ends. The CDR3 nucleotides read TGTGCCAGCAGTTACTCGCAGGGAGGGTACACTGAAGCTTTCTTT. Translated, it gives CASSYSQGGYTEAFF.

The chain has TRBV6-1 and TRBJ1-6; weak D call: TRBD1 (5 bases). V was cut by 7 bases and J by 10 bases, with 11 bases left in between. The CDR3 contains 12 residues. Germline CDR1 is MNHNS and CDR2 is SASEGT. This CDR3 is CASKAWGSPLHF. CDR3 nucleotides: TGTGCCAGCAAGGCGTGGGGGTCACCCCTCCACTTT.

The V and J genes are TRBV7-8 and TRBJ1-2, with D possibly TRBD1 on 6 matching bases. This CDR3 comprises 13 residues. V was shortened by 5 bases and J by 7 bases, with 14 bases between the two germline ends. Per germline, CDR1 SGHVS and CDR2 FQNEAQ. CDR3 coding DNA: TGTGCCAGCAGCAACCGGGACACGAGTGGCTACACCTTC. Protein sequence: CASSNRDTSGYTF.

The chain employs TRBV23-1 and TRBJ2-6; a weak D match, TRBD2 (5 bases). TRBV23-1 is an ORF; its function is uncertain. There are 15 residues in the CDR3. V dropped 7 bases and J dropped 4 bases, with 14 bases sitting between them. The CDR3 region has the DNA TGCGCCAGCATTTGCCGGGATCCCGGGGCCAACGTCCTGACTTTC. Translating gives CASICRDPGANVLTF.

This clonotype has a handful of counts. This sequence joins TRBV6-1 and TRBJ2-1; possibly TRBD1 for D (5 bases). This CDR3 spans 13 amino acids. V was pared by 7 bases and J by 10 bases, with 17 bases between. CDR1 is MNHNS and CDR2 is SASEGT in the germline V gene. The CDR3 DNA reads TGTGCCAGCACGCTTCAGGGTCTAGGGGAGCAGTTCTTC. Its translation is CASTLQGLGEQFF.

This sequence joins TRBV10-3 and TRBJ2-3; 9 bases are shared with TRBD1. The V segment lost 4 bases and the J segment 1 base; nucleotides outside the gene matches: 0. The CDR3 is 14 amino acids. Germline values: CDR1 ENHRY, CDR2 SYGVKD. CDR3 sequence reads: CAISGTGGTDTQYF. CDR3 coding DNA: TGTGCCATCAGTGGGACAGGGGGCACAGATACGCAGTATTTT.

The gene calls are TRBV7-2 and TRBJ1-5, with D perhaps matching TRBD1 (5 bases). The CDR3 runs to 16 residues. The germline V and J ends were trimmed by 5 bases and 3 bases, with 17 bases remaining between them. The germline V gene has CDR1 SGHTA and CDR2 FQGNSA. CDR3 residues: CASSLQSWGSNQPQHF. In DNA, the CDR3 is TGTGCCAGCAGCCTTCAGAGTTGGGGCTCCAATCAGCCCCAGCATTTT.

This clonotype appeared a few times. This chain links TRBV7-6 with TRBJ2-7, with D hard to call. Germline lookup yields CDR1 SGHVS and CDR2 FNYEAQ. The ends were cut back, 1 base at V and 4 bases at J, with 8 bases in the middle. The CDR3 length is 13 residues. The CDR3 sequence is CASSLGPLYEQYF. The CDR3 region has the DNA TGTGCCAGCAGCTTAGGGCCCCTATACGAGCAGTACTTC.